This TCR beta chain was identified in a study of OX40 agonist ivuxolimab in advanced cancers. Study background: Participants, 82.7% male, averaged roughly 60 years of age, ranging from roughly 23 to 90.

V lost 6 bases, J lost 1 base, and 2 bases stayed unmatched. CDR3 length equals 13 residues. The germline V gene has CDR1 SNHLY and CDR2 FYNNEI. Points on this clone: Antigen specificity is unknown.

TCRdb keeps only in-frame clones here, not all; method: immunoSEQ multiplex PCR. The sample consists of about 70,000 clones, approximately 80% of them appearing once. Study results and limitations: Individuals who were partial responders at 0.1-3.0 mg/kg had clonal expansion that ranked among the lowest. More expanded clones were found, on average, in CD8+ than in CD4+ T cells.

This rearrangement joins TRBV2 to TRBJ1-1, with 7 bases that match TRBD1. This receptor was taken from an adult with an advanced solid tumor such as melanoma, head and neck, liver or kidney cancer. Source: CD4+ or CD8+ T cells sorted from blood, taken in a trial of the OX40 agonist ivuxolimab. CDR3 sequence (DNA): TGTGCCAGCAGATACAGGGGGAACACTGAAGCTTTCTTT. Translation: CASRYRGNTEAFF.